This T cell receptor (beta chain) was identified in a study of post-analysis software for immune sequencing data. Across the study: Included courses were relapsing-remitting and secondary progressive multiple sclerosis; progressive-relapsing multiple sclerosis was also included.

This clonotype was detected many times. What it binds is not known. General observations from the study: There was significantly lower normalized Chao1 diversity in multiple sclerosis patients than in controls. Co-batched samples clustered tightly together by F measure.

cDNA libraries of TCR beta carried unique molecular identifiers. MiXCR, run by TCRdb on the PCR reads, gives a single entry per CDR3 protein. The sample comprises about 560,000 distinct CDR3 sequences, around 47% of which are singletons, and around 1.7% rests with the top ten. The clonotype comes from a girl aged 5-17 years with multiple sclerosis. Specimen: blood.

DNA for the CDR3: TGTGCCAGCAGCCTACCAGATACGCAGTATTTT. It yields the protein CASSLPDTQYF. The rearrangement uses TRBV5-5 and TRBJ2-3; D gene uncertain. V gave up 4 bases and J gave up 4 bases, with 4 bases separating them. The CDR3 extends over 11 amino acids. CDR1 is SGHKS, CDR2 YYEKEE, per germline (reference sequence).